This TCR beta chain was observed in a study of blood T cell repertoires in COVID-19. Background on the study: Sites in the United States, Italy and Spain provided acute and convalescent COVID-19 samples. In each case, the material was cDNA or gDNA derived from T cells, B-cell-depleted T cells, or PBMCs.

The V gene's germline CDR1 is SGHRS and CDR2 YFSETQ. J gave up 2 bases and V 3 bases, and 8 bases lay outside the gene matches. The CDR3 is made up of 17 amino acids. Using immunoSEQ multiplex PCR, the repertoire was profiled, and TCRdb retains in-frame clones only, with some absent. The sample carries some 310,000 clones, 89% recorded once. The receptor comes from a woman in her twenties or thirties who had recovered from COVID-19. Material for sequencing was PBMCs or T cells enriched from blood (not recorded which). This sequence joins TRBV5-1 and TRBJ2-6, with 7 bases that match TRBD1. The DNA of the CDR3 is TGCGCCAGCAGCTCGTACCCCCAGGGGGCTGGGGCCAACGTCCTGACTTTC. Protein sequence: CASSSYPQGAGANVLTF.